Following are 13 T cell receptor beta chains from one sample sequenced in a study of regulatory T cells in long-lasting Graves disease. The authors built TCR beta libraries using iRepertoire HTBI primers and Arm-PCR of CDR3 regions. TCRdb redid the calling of the multiplex PCR reads with MiXCR, one entry per CDR3 protein. The sample carries approximately 400,000 distinct CDR3 sequences, roughly a quarter recorded once. Time point denoted: persistent/refractory GD, antithyroid drugs over 5 years with positive TRAb. Extracted PBMC RNA gave rise to the TCR library. This specimen consisted of peripheral blood mononuclear cells (PBMCs), obtained when the disease was refractory, from a patient treated with antithyroid drugs. All receptors come from a female donor with Graves disease.

This clonotype was seen many times. The CDR3 loop reads CASKRYPDSTNTEAFF. CDR3 coding DNA: TGTGCCAGCAAGAGATACCCGGACAGTACTAACACTGAAGCTTTCTTT. This chain uses TRBV6-1 with TRBJ1-1; D perhaps matches TRBD1 (6 bases). The CDR3 contains 16 residues. In germline, CDR1 is MNHNS, CDR2 SASEGT. The V and J ends lost 7 bases and 2 bases respectively, with 20 bases between them.

The V and J genes are TRBV4-1 and TRBJ2-4, with 8 bases lining up with TRBD2. The junction had 27 bases not matched to a gene; V was cut back by 1 base and J by 4 bases. Germline V gives CDR1 MGHRA, CDR2 YSYEKL. The CDR3 runs to 23 residues. As DNA, the CDR3 is TGCGCCAGCAGCCAAGTAGCGGGAAGTTACCTCCAAAAAACAAAACGTGAGAAAAACATTCAGTACTTC. Translating it yields CASSQVAGSYLQKTKREKNIQYF.

In this sample, this clonotype turned up a few times. This sequence joins TRBV19 and TRBJ2-7, with no clear D. The CDR3 totals 15 residues. The germline V gene encodes CDR1 LNHDA and CDR2 SQIVND (reference sequence). V lost 3 bases, J lost 2 bases, and 14 bases lay in between. CDR3: CASSIQVGWAYEQYF. In nucleotides, the CDR3 is TGTGCCAGTAGTATCCAGGTGGGTTGGGCCTACGAGCAGTACTTC.

The J gene is TRBJ2-2, the V gene TRBV20-1; tentatively, D is TRBD1 or TRBD2 (5 bases each). The CDR3 is made up of 14 amino acids. Germline V gives CDR1 DFQATT, CDR2 SNEGSKA (reference sequence). Trimming cost V 2 bases and J 5 bases, with 12 bases left between them. CDR3 sequence: CSARPGDGTGELFF. As DNA, the CDR3 is TGCAGTGCTAGACCTGGGGACGGAACCGGGGAGCTGTTTTTT.

This clonotype was found many times. The rearrangement links TRBV3-1 to TRBJ1-5; TRBD1 agrees at 10 bases. After removal of 1 base from V and 4 bases from J, the junction contained 4 bases not matched to a gene. Germline assignment: CDR1 LGHDT and CDR2 YNNKEL (reference sequence). CDR3 size: 16 residues. The chain's CDR3 is CASSQGDRGSNQPQHF. In DNA form, the CDR3 reads TGTGCCAGCAGCCAAGGGGACAGGGGAAGTAATCAGCCCCAGCATTTT. Using reference TRBV3-1 and TRBJ1-5 for the parts outside the CDR3, the full variable domain is DTAVSQTPKYLVTQMGNDKSIKCEQNLGHDTMYWYKQDSKKFLKIMFSYNNKELIINETVPNRFSPKSPDKAHLNLHINSLELGDSAVYFCASSQGDRGSNQPQHFGDGTRLSIL.

This clonotype was counted a few times. This sequence joins TRBV6-1 and TRBJ2-4; 10 bases agree with TRBD1. The CDR3 loop spans 13 amino acids. V trimming: 6 bases; J trimming: 13 bases; junction bases outside the gene matches: 9. Germline loops: CDR1 MNHNS, CDR2 SASEGT. CDR3 in amino acids: CASSPDRGIIQYF. In DNA, the CDR3 is TGTGCCAGCAGCCCGGACAGGGGGATAATACAGTACTTC.

This clonotype was counted a few times. The V call is TRBV30, the J call TRBJ1-5; D is uncertain. The CDR3 runs to 13 residues. Germline V gene data show CDR1 as GTSNPN and CDR2 as SVGIG (reference sequence). Between the trimmed V and J ends, which lost 0 bases and 7 bases, there was a span of 10 bases. This CDR3 is CAWSVAGIQPQHF. Here the CDR3 DNA reads TGTGCCTGGAGTGTAGCGGGAATACAGCCCCAGCATTTT.

The rearrangement uses TRBV19 and TRBJ1-1; tentative D call: TRBD1 (6 bases). The V gene lost 1 base and the J gene lost 1 base, with 10 bases spanning the gap. The CDR3 has 15 residues. CDR1 is LNHDA and CDR2 is SQIVND in the germline V gene (reference sequence). CDR3 in amino acids: CASSIGGRGNTEAFF. For the CDR3, the DNA is TGTGCCAGTAGTATAGGCGGCAGGGGGAACACTGAAGCTTTCTTT.

This clonotype has at least ten counts. The chain has TRBV7-6 and TRBJ2-4; maybe TRBD1 (5 bases). Germline V gene sequence: CDR1 SGHVS, CDR2 FNYEAQ. CDR3 size: 13 residues. Trimming took 2 bases from V and 11 from J, leaving 13 bases between them. In DNA form, the CDR3 reads TGTGCCAGCAGCTTAAGTCCCTGGGGCCTTCAGTACTTC. Its translation is CASSLSPWGLQYF.

The chain uses TRBV29-1 and TRBJ1-6; a possible D gene is TRBD1 (5 bases). The CDR3 runs to 15 residues. CDR1 is SQVTM, CDR2 ANQGSEA, per germline. Trimming took off 6 bases at V and 2 bases at J, with 14 bases between the two ends. This chain's CDR3 is CSVRIGGPYNSPLHF. In nucleotides, the CDR3 is TGCAGCGTCAGGATCGGGGGTCCCTATAATTCACCCCTCCACTTT.

The gene calls are TRBV7-9 and TRBJ1-6, with unresolved D. Trimming stripped 5 bases from V and 5 bases from J, with 4 bases between. The CDR3 length is 12 residues. Germline V gene data show CDR1 as SEHNR and CDR2 as FQNEAQ (reference sequence). For the CDR3, the DNA is TGTGCCAGCAGCGCTGATAATTCACCCCTCCACTTT. Residues: CASSADNSPLHF.

At least ten counts were recorded for this clonotype. The chain joins TRBV30 to TRBJ2-5; 7 bases line up with TRBD1. The CDR3 runs to 13 residues. Germline V gene data show CDR1 as GTSNPN and CDR2 as SVGIG (reference sequence). The chain's CDR3 is CALLRGGAETQYF. CDR3 DNA sequence: TGTGCTCTTTTACGAGGGGGCGCGGAGACCCAGTACTTC.

The chain employs TRBV3-1 and TRBJ1-5; D is unclear. Germline-derived CDR1 and CDR2 are LGHDT and YNNKEL (reference sequence). Trimming took off 3 bases at V and 0 bases at J, with 6 bases between the two ends. The CDR3 spans 14 residues. In DNA form, the CDR3 reads TGTGCCAGCAGCCAGGTTATTAGCAATCAGCCCCAGCATTTT. Translated: CASSQVISNQPQHF.